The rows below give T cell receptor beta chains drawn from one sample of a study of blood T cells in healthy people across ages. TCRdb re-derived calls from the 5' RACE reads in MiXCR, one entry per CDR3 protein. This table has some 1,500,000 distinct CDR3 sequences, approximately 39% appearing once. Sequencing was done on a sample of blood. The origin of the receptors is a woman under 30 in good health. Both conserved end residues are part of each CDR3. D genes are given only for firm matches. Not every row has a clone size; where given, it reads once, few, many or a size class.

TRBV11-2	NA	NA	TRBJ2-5	CASSLEPLKRQYF	TGTGCCAGCAGCTTAGAACCTCTCAAGCGGCAGTACTTC
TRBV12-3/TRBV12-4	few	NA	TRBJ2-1	CASRPRQYNEQFF	TGTGCCAGCAGACCGAGACAGTACAATGAGCAGTTCTTC
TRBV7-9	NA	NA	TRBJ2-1	CASSFDQGNEQFF	TGTGCCAGCAGCTTTGATCAGGGAAATGAGCAGTTCTTC
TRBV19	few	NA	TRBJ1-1	CASSTQGWTEAFF	TGTGCCAGTAGTACACAGGGATGGACTGAAGCTTTCTTT
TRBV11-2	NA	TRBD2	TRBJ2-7	CASSLGGLDGIEQYF	TGTGCCAGCAGCTTAGGAGGACTAGACGGGATCGAGCAGTACTTC
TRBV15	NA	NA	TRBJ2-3	CATSAHLDTQYF	TGTGCCACCAGCGCCCACTTGGATACGCAGTATTTT
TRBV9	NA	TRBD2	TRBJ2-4	CASSVVPGTSGAQNIQYF	TGTGCCAGCAGCGTAGTTCCCGGGACTAGCGGGGCCCAAAACATTCAGTACTTC
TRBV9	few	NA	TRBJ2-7	CASSVAEWAYEQYF	TGTGCCAGCAGCGTAGCAGAATGGGCTTACGAGCAGTACTTC
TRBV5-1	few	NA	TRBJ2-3	CASSPGVGPRTDTQYF	TGCGCCAGCAGCCCGGGTGTGGGCCCAAGAACAGATACGCAGTATTTT
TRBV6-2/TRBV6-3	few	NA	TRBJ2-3	CASSPPWGTADTQYF	TGTGCCAGCAGTCCCCCTTGGGGGACGGCAGATACGCAGTATTTT
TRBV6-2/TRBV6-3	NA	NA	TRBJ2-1	CASSPPRGINNEQFF	TGTGCCAGCAGCCCTCCGAGGGGGATAAACAATGAGCAGTTCTTC
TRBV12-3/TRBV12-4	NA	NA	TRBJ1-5	CASGLGDLPRGNQPQHF	TGTGCCAGCGGTTTAGGGGATCTACCTCGGGGCAATCAGCCCCAGCATTTT
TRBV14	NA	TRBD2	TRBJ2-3	CASSLSSGGPYTQYF	TGTGCCAGCAGCCTTAGTAGCGGGGGGCCGTATACGCAGTATTTT
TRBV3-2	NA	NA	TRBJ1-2	CARSYGYTF	TGTGCCAGATCCTATGGCTACACCTTC
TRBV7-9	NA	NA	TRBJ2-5	CASSSDRNQETQYF	TGTGCCAGCAGCAGCGACAGGAACCAAGAGACCCAGTACTTC
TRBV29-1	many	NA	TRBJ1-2	CSVSQGWDYGYTF	TGCAGCGTCTCACAGGGATGGGACTATGGCTACACCTTC
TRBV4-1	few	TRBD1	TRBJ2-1	CASRQLTGKYNEQFF	TGCGCCAGCAGACAGTTGACAGGGAAATACAATGAGCAGTTCTTC
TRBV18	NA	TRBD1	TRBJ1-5	CASSPRAGTENQPQHF	TGTGCCAGCTCACCAAGGGCCGGGACAGAGAATCAGCCCCAGCATTTT
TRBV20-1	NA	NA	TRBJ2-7	CSARDPLGGRYEQYF	TGCAGTGCTAGAGACCCCCTCGGGGGAAGGTACGAGCAGTACTTC
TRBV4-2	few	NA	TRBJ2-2	CASSQDPLVGPGELFF	TGTGCCAGCAGCCAAGACCCTCTAGTTGGTCCCGGGGAGCTGTTTTTT
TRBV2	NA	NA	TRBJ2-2	CASSESRYTGELFF	TGTGCCAGCAGTGAATCTCGCTACACCGGGGAGCTGTTTTTT
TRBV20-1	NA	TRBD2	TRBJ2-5	CSASVLAGGPENNEQYF	TGCAGTGCTAGTGTACTAGCGGGAGGGCCAGAGAACAATGAGCAGTACTTC
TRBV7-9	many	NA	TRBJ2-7	CASSSGGLEQYF	TGTGCCAGCAGTTCCGGCGGTCTCGAGCAGTACTTC
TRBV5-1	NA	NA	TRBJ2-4	CASSSTGDGNQYF	TGCGCCAGCAGCTCGACGGGGGATGGGAATCAGTACTTC
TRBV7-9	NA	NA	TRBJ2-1	CASRPGFYNEQFF	TGTGCCAGCAGACCGGGATTTTACAATGAGCAGTTCTTC
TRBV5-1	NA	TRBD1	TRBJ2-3	CASSRGQGDKQYF	TGCGCCAGCAGCAGAGGACAGGGAGATAAGCAGTATTTT
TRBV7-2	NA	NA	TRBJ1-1	CASKGRLKPEAFF	TGTGCCAGCAAGGGGAGATTAAAACCTGAAGCTTTCTTT
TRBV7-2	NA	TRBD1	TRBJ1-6	CASSSNRGKSPLHF	TGTGCCAGCAGCTCGAACAGGGGTAAATCACCCCTCCACTTT